The sequence of this T cell receptor (beta chain) was determined in a study of T-cell memory formation after mild COVID-19. The overall study: TCR clusters largely stayed donor specific. Broader study findings: Whereas later expanders leaned CD4+, clones contracting day 15 to 85 showed a balanced CD4/CD8 makeup. Some responding clones appeared in pre-infection memory, suggesting cross-reactive memory joined. Researchers could not confirm that second-wave clones peaking on day 37 targeted SARS-CoV-2.

The CDR3 runs to 15 residues. The germline V gene encodes CDR1 SGHTA and CDR2 FQGTGA. J gave up 7 bases and V 4 bases, and 12 bases lay outside the gene matches. TCRdb redid the calling of the 5' RACE reads with MiXCR, one entry per CDR3 protein. The repertoire includes approximately 88,000 distinct CDR3 sequences, about 23% of them detected once, and around 45% sits in the top ten. This clonotype has a count of ten or more. Its specificity is unknown. Material: PBMCs or a T cell subset sorted from them (not recorded which). V and J are TRBV7-3 and TRBJ2-7; TRBD1 aligns across 8 bases. The origin of this receptor is a man aged 18 to 35 who had mild COVID-19 (a few samples of this study predate the infection). Cell type and time point are not known. The CDR3 spells CASSSGTGSQKEQYF. CDR3 DNA: TGTGCCAGCAGCTCCGGGACAGGCTCCCAGAAGGAGCAGTACTTC.